This T cell receptor beta chain was observed in a study of identical twins. A single record per CDR3 protein comes from TCRdb applying MiXCR to the 5' RACE reads. The sample includes 1.5 million to 2 million distinct CDR3 sequences, roughly a third of them seen just once. This clonotype occurred a few times. Its antigen is as yet unknown. Study-wide results and caveats: Conclusions were based on cross-sectional statistical analysis, without following the same donors.

The sequencing input was cord blood. The clonotype originates from a newborn girl in good health.

The CDR3 reads CASSQDHGYTF. The CDR3 nucleotides are TGTGCCAGCAGCCAAGATCATGGCTACACCTTC. This chain joins TRBV3-1 and TRBJ1-2; no reliable D call. Trimming cost V 0 bases and J 6 bases, with 2 bases left between them. The germline gives CDR1 LGHDT, CDR2 YNNKEL (reference sequence). CDR3 length equals 11 residues.